The next 9 T cell receptor beta chains were all read from a single sample in a study of cytomegalovirus exposure and HLA in healthy donors. The table came from immunoSEQ multiplex PCR; TCRdb's copy has only in-frame clones and leaves some out. In the table there are around 130,000 clones, about nine tenths of which are singletons. Sequencing was performed on PBMCs. The receptors here all came from a man between 25 and 39 years old in good health and CMV-seronegative.

This clone appeared once. This chain connects TRBV19 to TRBJ1-5, with 11 bases aligning to TRBD1. Germline lookup yields CDR1 LNHDA and CDR2 SQIVND (reference sequence). This CDR3 has 15 amino acids. V was clipped by 4 bases and J by 5 bases; unmatched bases: 4. The CDR3 DNA sequence: TGTGCCAGTAGTAGGGTGGACAGGGGGCATCAGCCCCAGCATTTT. Translated: CASSRVDRGHQPQHF.

The chain joins TRBV4-3 to TRBJ1-1; TRBD1 agrees at 7 bases. The CDR3 has 17 amino acids. The V and J ends lost 3 bases and 0 bases, in that order; junction bases with no gene match: 10. Germline CDR1 reads LGHNA; CDR2 reads YSLEER. CDR3 sequence (DNA): TGCGCCAGCAGCCAGCCCGGCCAGGGGGGAATGAACACTGAAGCTTTCTTT. This translates into CASSQPGQGGMNTEAFF.

This chain uses TRBV6-1 with TRBJ1-5, with 11 bases lining up with TRBD1. Losses at the gene ends were 1 base for V and 6 bases for J; bases not matched to a gene: 2. CDR1 MNHNS and CDR2 SASEGT come from the germline V gene. This CDR3 region has 15 residues. The CDR3 sequence is CASSEGTGGRQPQHF. As DNA, the CDR3 is TGTGCCAGCAGTGAAGGGACAGGGGGCCGTCAGCCCCAGCATTTT.

The genes are TRBV5-1 and TRBJ2-7; D is unclear. Between the trimmed V and J ends, which lost 1 base and 1 base, there was a span of 6 bases. The CDR3 totals 13 residues. Germline lookup yields CDR1 SGHRS and CDR2 YFSETQ. CDR3 nucleotides: TGCGCCAGCAGCTTGTCTCCTTCCTACGAGCAGTACTTC. Protein sequence: CASSLSPSYEQYF. The full variable domain, its missing parts supplied by reference TRBV5-1 and TRBJ2-7, is KAGVTQTPRYLIKTRGQQVTLSCSPISGHRSVSWYQQTPGQGLQFLFEYFSETQRNKGNFPGRFSGRQFSNSRSEMNVSTLELGDSALYLCASSLSPSYEQYFGPGTRLTVT.

The V and J genes are TRBV30 and TRBJ1-2, with 8 bases identical to TRBD1. This CDR3 contains 14 residues. J lost 7 bases, V lost 5 bases, and 12 bases had no gene match. Germline V gene sequence: CDR1 GTSNPN, CDR2 SVGIG (reference sequence). The CDR3 region is CAWGEDRARGGYTF. DNA of the CDR3: TGTGCCTGGGGGGAGGACAGGGCGAGAGGTGGCTACACCTTC.

The DNA of the CDR3 is TGTGCCAGCAGTGAAAACAGAACACCAGCATACGAGCAGTACTTC. Its protein is CASSENRTPAYEQYF. The gene calls are TRBV2 and TRBJ2-7; D is unresolved. Germline V CDR1 and CDR2: SNHLY, FYNNEI. V was cut by 2 bases and J by 4 bases, with 15 bases left in between. CDR3 length: 15 residues.

V is TRBV23-1 and J is TRBJ2-3; D may be TRBD2 (5 bases). TRBV23-1 is reported as an ORF; its role is uncertain. The CDR3 loop spans 16 amino acids. V was trimmed by 3 bases and J by 1 base, leaving 14 bases between them. CDR3 in amino acids: CASSHAGLLRTDTQYF. Here the CDR3 DNA reads TGCGCCAGCAGTCACGCAGGACTCCTTCGCACAGATACGCAGTATTTT.

This rearrangement joins TRBV6-6 to TRBJ1-1, with 7 bases aligning to TRBD1. J lost 5 bases, V lost 5 bases, and 2 bases had no gene match. The germline V gene encodes CDR1 MNHNY and CDR2 SVGAGI (reference sequence). This CDR3 comprises 12 residues. CDR3: CASSQGGTEAFF. The CDR3 bases are TGTGCCAGCAGTCAGGGGGGAACTGAAGCTTTCTTT.

The chain has TRBV5-1 and TRBJ2-7; 8 bases fit TRBD1. This CDR3 contains 15 residues. The germline gives CDR1 SGHRS, CDR2 YFSETQ. Unmatched junction bases numbered 8, after V lost 4 bases and J lost 2 bases. CDR3 DNA sequence: TGCGCCAGCAGCCCGGGACAGGTTCAAGCCTACGAGCAGTACTTC. Its translation is CASSPGQVQAYEQYF.